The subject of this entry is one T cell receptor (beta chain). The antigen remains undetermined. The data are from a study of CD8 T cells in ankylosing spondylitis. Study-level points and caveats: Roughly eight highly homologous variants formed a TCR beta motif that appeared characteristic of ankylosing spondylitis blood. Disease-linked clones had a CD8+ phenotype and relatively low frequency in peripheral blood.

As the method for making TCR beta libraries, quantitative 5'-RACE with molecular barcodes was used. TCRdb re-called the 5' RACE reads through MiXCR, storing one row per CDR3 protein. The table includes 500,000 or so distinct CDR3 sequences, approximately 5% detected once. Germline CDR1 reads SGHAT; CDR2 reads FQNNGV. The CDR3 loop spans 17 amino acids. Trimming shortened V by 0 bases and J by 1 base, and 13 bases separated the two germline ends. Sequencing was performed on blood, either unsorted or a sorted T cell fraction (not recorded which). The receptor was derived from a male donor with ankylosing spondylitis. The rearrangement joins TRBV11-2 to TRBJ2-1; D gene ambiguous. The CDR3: CASSLERPGWSYNEQFF. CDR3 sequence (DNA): TGTGCCAGCAGCTTAGAAAGGCCTGGATGGTCCTACAATGAGCAGTTCTTC.